This T cell receptor (beta chain) was identified during a study of T cells in Graves' hyperthyroidism and ophthalmopathy. At the level of the study: Peripheral blood was taken when the disease was first diagnosed, before any treatment began.

Hyperthyroidism had been newly diagnosed in patients aged 18 to 65, and its duration was under 2 months. Template material for amplifying TCR beta CDR3 regions consisted of RNA transcripts. The HTBI primer set served for first-round RT-PCR of the TCR CDR3. Each CDR3 protein gets one entry after TCRdb re-called the multiplex PCR reads with MiXCR. The sample has roughly 150,000 distinct CDR3 sequences, 8% to 9.5% seen once. This clonotype was detected only a few times. Its specificity is not known. Findings and limits, study-wide: Most thyroid clonotypes that were expanded above 0.001 also turned up in blood.

The CDR3 length is 15 residues. V was trimmed by 4 bases and J by 5 bases, leaving 17 bases between them. Germline loops: CDR1 LGHNA, CDR2 YNFKEQ. The chain recombines TRBV4-2 with TRBJ1-2; TRBD1 might be the D (6 bases). This TCR was recovered from a woman between 18 and 30 years old with Graves' hyperthyroidism that later progressed to Graves' ophthalmopathy. The specimen was blood. The CDR3: CASSLHLGQLYGYTF. The CDR3 DNA follows: TGTGCCAGCAGCCTACACCTCGGACAGTTATATGGCTACACCTTC.